Sequencing of this TCR beta chain was carried out in a study of blood T cell dynamics during melanoma immunotherapy. The CDR3 covers 14 residues. Trimming removed 3 bases from V and 0 bases from J, with 9 bases in between. Germline-derived CDR1 and CDR2 are GTSNPN and SVGIG (reference sequence). Here immunoSEQ multiplex PCR was the method, and the copy in TCRdb shows in-frame clones only, minus some. The sample lists almost 15,000 clones, approximately 90% seen once, with approximately 0.92% in the top ten. Stated time point: week 3, after first cycle of checkpoint inhibitor. Patients with prior systemic cancer treatment, concomitant immunosuppressants, or other active malignancies were excluded.

This clonotype was obtained from a human donor with melanoma. The gene calls are TRBV30 and TRBJ1-5; a possible D gene is TRBD1 (5 bases). Sample: blood, taken from a patient treated with checkpoint blockade. CDR3 DNA: TGTGCCTGGAGCCAGGGAAATAGCAATCAGCCCCAGCATTTT. This translates into CAWSQGNSNQPQHF. The whole variable domain, filled in from reference TRBV30 and TRBJ1-5, reads SQTIHQWPATLVQPVGSPLSLECTVEGTSNPNLYWYRQAAGRGLQLLFYSVGIGQISSEVPQNLSASRPQDRQFILSSKKLLLSDSGFYLCAWSQGNSNQPQHFGDGTRLSIL.